This T cell receptor beta chain was profiled in a study of tumor and adjacent non-tumor tissue in lung cancer. About the research overall: The cohort had around eleven adenocarcinoma, a couple of squamous cell and 1 small cell patients. Study-level results: Significantly higher TCR diversity was found in tumor than normal lung.

As concerns this clonotype: Its antigen is unidentified.

The library came from three nested PCR rounds adapted from ARM-PCR protocols. Each CDR3 protein gets one entry after TCRdb re-called the multiplex PCR reads with MiXCR. The sample records roughly 82,000 distinct CDR3 sequences, 65% to 80% being singletons. The CDR3 runs 16 residues. The template was RNA from unsorted bulk tissue. Distant lung tissue was collected more than 3 cm away from the tumor edge. This clonotype was obtained from a woman aged 50 to 60 with non-small cell lung cancer. The chain combines TRBV12-3 or TRBV12-4 with TRBJ1-5; 7 positions match TRBD1. Matching the DNA end better, TRBJ2-3 makes the J call doubtful. Sequencing used distant non-tumor lung tissue. The CDR3 DNA is TGTGCCAGCACCTCGGGACAGCCAGGTATGAGTCAGGCCCAGTATTTT. This encodes CASTSGQPGMSQAQYF.